The following is a T cell receptor (beta chain) sequence with its context. Its antigen is unidentified. The CDR3 totals 13 residues. Germline V lookup: CDR1 SNHLY, CDR2 FYNNEI. The ends were cut back, 7 bases at V and 7 bases at J, with 16 bases in the middle. The record originates from a study of a mutant IDH1 vaccine in newly diagnosed glioma. TCRdb's table, derived via immunoSEQ multiplex PCR, lists solely in-frame clones and lacks some. The repertoire has roughly 110,000 clones, 85% to 90% of them found once; the top ten carry 0.61%. Time point of the sample: week 11, during vaccination. Every vaccination contained 300 ug of the mutant IDH1 20-mer peptide and was paired with topical imiquimod.

The sequences come from PBMCs, collected from a glioma patient whose treatment included an IDH1 peptide vaccine. This sequence originates from a woman in her 50s with glioma. The rearrangement joins TRBV2 to TRBJ1-2; a possible D gene is TRBD1 (5 bases). CDR3 amino acids: CASNGVPRGGYTF. The DNA for the CDR3 is TGTGCCAGCAACGGGGTGCCTAGGGGTGGCTACACCTTC.